This is a list of T cell receptor beta chains from one sample in a study of control samples from healthy donors and cancer patients. Data came from immunoSEQ multiplex PCR; TCRdb stores just in-frame clones and leaves some out. This sample has some 98,000 clones, with less than 85% found just once. Sequencing input: PBMCs. Receptor source: a man between 70 and 80 years old with lung cancer. Both conserved end residues are part of each CDR3. A D gene is named only where the DNA matches it firmly. Expanded clones are given a class, and other clones once, few, many or no size at all.

V: TRBV6-2/TRBV6-3
size: NA
D: TRBD2
J: TRBJ2-3
DNA: TGTGCCAGCAGTGATGCAGCGGGGGGCACAGATACGCAGTATTTT
CDR3: CASSDAAGGTDTQYF

V: TRBV15
size: NA
D: NA
J: TRBJ1-1
DNA: TGTGCCACCAGCCCCCTAGGGAGGGCTGGGGACACTGAAGCTTTCTTT
CDR3: CATSPLGRAGDTEAFF

V: TRBV27
size: NA
D: TRBD2
J: TRBJ2-2
DNA: TGTGCCAGCAGAACTAGCGGGGTGAACACCGGGGAGCTGTTTTTT
CDR3: CASRTSGVNTGELFF

V: TRBV29-1
size: many
D: NA
J: TRBJ1-4
DNA: TGCAGCGTTGAAGATCGAGGGGTCGGGGAAAAACTGTTTTTT
CDR3: CSVEDRGVGEKLFF

V: TRBV19
size: NA
D: NA
J: TRBJ1-1
DNA: TGTGCCAGTAGTATAGATGGCCAGGGCTACACTGAAGCTTTCTTT
CDR3: CASSIDGQGYTEAFF

V: TRBV7-2
size: NA
D: TRBD2
J: TRBJ2-1
DNA: TGTGCCAGCAGCTTACGGGGACTAGCGGGCCATGAGCAGTTCTTC
CDR3: CASSLRGLAGHEQFF

V: TRBV24-1
size: NA
D: NA
J: TRBJ2-7
DNA: TGTGCCACCAGTGATTTGCCCGACGGCGAGCAGTACTTC
CDR3: CATSDLPDGEQYF

V: TRBV18
size: NA
D: NA
J: TRBJ2-7
DNA: TGTGCCAGCTCACCACCGAACTCCGGGGAGCAGTACTTC
CDR3: CASSPPNSGEQYF

V: TRBV5-1
size: NA
D: NA
J: TRBJ1-6
DNA: TGCGCCAGCAGCGAGGGTTGGGGTTCACCCCTCCACTTT
CDR3: CASSEGWGSPLHF

V: TRBV6-1
size: NA
D: TRBD1
J: TRBJ1-3
DNA: TGTGCCAGCAGTGAAGGACAGGGCTCTGGAAACACCATATATTTT
CDR3: CASSEGQGSGNTIYF

V: TRBV3-1/TRBV3-2
size: NA
D: NA
J: TRBJ1-6
DNA: TGTGCCAGCAGCCAACCTGGGGGCGAAAATTCACCCCTCCACTTT
CDR3: CASSQPGGENSPLHF

V: TRBV7-6
size: medium-sized
D: NA
J: TRBJ2-5
DNA: TGTGCCAGCAGCTTGTATACCTATGGGTCCGAGACCCAGTACTTC
CDR3: CASSLYTYGSETQYF

V: TRBV19
size: NA
D: NA
J: TRBJ2-2
DNA: TGTGCCAGTACTCCGGGGCAGCCGAACACCGGGGAGCTGTTTTTT
CDR3: CASTPGQPNTGELFF

V: TRBV7-3
size: few
D: NA
J: TRBJ2-3
DNA: TGTGCCAGCAGCTTAACCGGGGGTATAGATACGCAGTATTTT
CDR3: CASSLTGGIDTQYF

V: TRBV6-5
size: NA
D: TRBD1
J: TRBJ1-3
DNA: TGTGCCAGCACCAGGGGGCTGGGGTACACCATATATTTT
CDR3: CASTRGLGYTIYF

V: TRBV18
size: once
D: NA
J: TRBJ2-3
DNA: TGTGCCAGCTCACCAACCTGGGCCAGCACAGATACGCAGTATTTT
CDR3: CASSPTWASTDTQYF

V: TRBV30
size: NA
D: TRBD2
J: TRBJ2-3
DNA: TGTGCCTGGAACAATCAACTAGCGGGGGGGTCTAGCACAGATACGCAGTATTTT
CDR3: CAWNNQLAGGSSTDTQYF

V: TRBV11-3
size: NA
D: NA
J: TRBJ2-1
DNA: TGTGCCAGCAGCTTGGCAGGGTACGGTCGGGATGAGCAGTTCTTC
CDR3: CASSLAGYGRDEQFF

V: TRBV28
size: NA
D: NA
J: TRBJ1-2
DNA: TGTGCCAGCAGTTCATACGGAATTAGGACAGCGAGCTATGGCTACACCTTC
CDR3: CASSSYGIRTASYGYTF

V: TRBV7-9
size: NA
D: NA
J: TRBJ2-6
DNA: TGTGCCAGCAGCTTAGCGCTCAACTCTGGGGCCAACGTCCTGACTTTC
CDR3: CASSLALNSGANVLTF

V: TRBV6-5
size: once
D: TRBD2
J: TRBJ2-1
DNA: TGTGCCAGCAGTTACTTGGGGACTAGCGATGAGCAGTTCTTC
CDR3: CASSYLGTSDEQFF

V: TRBV6-6
size: NA
D: NA
J: TRBJ1-1
DNA: TGTGCCAGCAGTTACTATGAAACTGAAGCTTTCTTT
CDR3: CASSYYETEAFF

V: TRBV7-2
size: NA
D: TRBD2
J: TRBJ2-7
DNA: TGTGCCAGCAGCCTGACTAGCGGGGGGTTCTACGAGCAGTACTTC
CDR3: CASSLTSGGFYEQYF

V: TRBV24-1
size: NA
D: TRBD1
J: TRBJ2-2
DNA: TGTGCCACCAGTGAGCCCGGGACAGGGTATCCCGGGGAGCTGTTTTTT
CDR3: CATSEPGTGYPGELFF

V: TRBV27
size: once
D: NA
J: TRBJ1-1
DNA: TGTGCCAGCAGTTTGAGAGCCGGGGGCGCGGGGAACACTGAAGCTTTCTTT
CDR3: CASSLRAGGAGNTEAFF

V: TRBV2
size: NA
D: TRBD1
J: TRBJ1-6
DNA: TGTGCCAGCTTGAGACAGGGGACAAATAATTCACCCCTCCACTTT
CDR3: CASLRQGTNNSPLHF

V: TRBV3-1/TRBV3-2
size: NA
D: NA
J: TRBJ2-5
DNA: TGTGCCAGCAGCCAAGTAACCGAGACCCAGTACTTC
CDR3: CASSQVTETQYF

V: TRBV6-6
size: NA
D: TRBD1
J: TRBJ2-5
DNA: TGTGCCAGCAGTAGGGACAGGGGAAGTGAGACCCAGTACTTC
CDR3: CASSRDRGSETQYF

V: TRBV6-2/TRBV6-3
size: NA
D: NA
J: TRBJ2-5
DNA: TGTGCCAGCAGTTACACGGGTGGGACCCAGTACTTC
CDR3: CASSYTGGTQYF

V: TRBV2
size: NA
D: TRBD1
J: TRBJ1-5
DNA: TGTGCCAGCACCAGGGGGGACGGCAATCAGCCCCAGCATTTT
CDR3: CASTRGDGNQPQHF

V: TRBV5-8
size: NA
D: NA
J: TRBJ1-4
DNA: TGTGCCAGCAGCTCGCGTAGGGTTACAACTAATGAAAAACTGTTTTTT
CDR3: CASSSRRVTTNEKLFF

V: TRBV28
size: NA
D: TRBD1
J: TRBJ1-5
DNA: TGTGCCAGCAGTTTTCCGCGGACAGGCCGGCTGTCGGTTCAGGGGGATCAGCCCCAGCATTTT
CDR3: CASSFPRTGRLSVQGDQPQHF

V: TRBV25-1
size: NA
D: NA
J: TRBJ1-1
DNA: TGTGCCAGCAGTGAACGGAACAGGGCTAGGGCTTTCTTT
CDR3: CASSERNRARAFF

V: TRBV6-1
size: NA
D: NA
J: TRBJ2-7
DNA: TGTGCCAGCTGTGAGGGGGGCTCACACTACGAGCAGTACTTC
CDR3: CASCEGGSHYEQYF

V: TRBV10-3
size: NA
D: TRBD1
J: TRBJ2-6
DNA: TGTGCCATCAGTGGGGGACAGGGGGACTCTGGGGCCAACGTCCTGACTTTC
CDR3: CAISGGQGDSGANVLTF

V: TRBV4-3
size: NA
D: TRBD2
J: TRBJ2-3
DNA: TGCGCCAGCAGCCAAGATCGAGGGACTACGGATACGCAGTATTTT
CDR3: CASSQDRGTTDTQYF

V: TRBV6-6
size: NA
D: NA
J: TRBJ2-1
DNA: TGTGCCAGCAGTTACGGGGCCCGGGGGCCGGATGAGCAGTTCTTC
CDR3: CASSYGARGPDEQFF

V: TRBV12-3/TRBV12-4
size: NA
D: TRBD1
J: TRBJ1-1
DNA: TGTGCCACAAAGGGACAGGGGACCTCTGAAGCTTTCTTT
CDR3: CATKGQGTSEAFF